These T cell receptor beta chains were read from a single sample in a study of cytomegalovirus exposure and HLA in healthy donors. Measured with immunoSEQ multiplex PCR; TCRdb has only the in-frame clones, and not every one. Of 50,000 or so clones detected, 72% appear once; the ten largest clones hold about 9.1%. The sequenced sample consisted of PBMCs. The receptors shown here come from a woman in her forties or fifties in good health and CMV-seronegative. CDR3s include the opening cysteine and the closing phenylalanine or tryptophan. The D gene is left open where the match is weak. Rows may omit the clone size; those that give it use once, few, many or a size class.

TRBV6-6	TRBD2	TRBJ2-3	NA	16	TGTGCCAGCAGTTCGGTTAGCGGGGCTCCAGCAGATACGCAGTATTTT	CASSSVSGAPADTQYF
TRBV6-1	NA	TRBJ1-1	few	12	TGTGCCACCCAGGGAATCCGGCCTGAAGCTTTCTTT	CATQGIRPEAFF
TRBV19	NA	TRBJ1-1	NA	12	TGTGCCAGCGGGGGGACGTACACTGAAGCTTTCTTT	CASGGTYTEAFF
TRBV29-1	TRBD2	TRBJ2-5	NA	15	TGCAGCGGGACTAGCGGGAACCCGAAGGGAGAGACCCAGTACTTC	CSGTSGNPKGETQYF
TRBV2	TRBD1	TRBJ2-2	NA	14	TGTGCCAGCAGTGACAGGGGGACCACCGGGGAGCTGTTTTTT	CASSDRGTTGELFF
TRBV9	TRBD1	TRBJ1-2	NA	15	TGTGCCAGCAGCGTAGGGGGACAGGGGGATCAAGGCTACACCTTC	CASSVGGQGDQGYTF
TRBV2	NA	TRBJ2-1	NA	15	TGTGCCAGCAGGGACAGAACCAAGGAAAACAATGAGCAGTTCTTC	CASRDRTKENNEQFF
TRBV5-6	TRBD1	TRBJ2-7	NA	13	TGTGCCAGCAGCCGGACAGGGTATGGGGAGCAGTACTTC	CASSRTGYGEQYF
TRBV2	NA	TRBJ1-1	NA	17	TGTGCCAGCAGTGTAATCCACATAGGACAAGCTAACACTGAAGCTTTCTTT	CASSVIHIGQANTEAFF
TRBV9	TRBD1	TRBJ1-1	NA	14	TGTGCCAGCAGCGCCGGGACAGGGGGCACTGAAGCTTTCTTT	CASSAGTGGTEAFF